Sequencing of this T cell receptor (beta chain) was carried out in a study of T-cell reconstitution after alpha-beta-depleted transplantation in children. The CDR3 extends over 15 amino acids. Germline CDR1 and CDR2: SGHRS and YFSETQ. Trimming cost V 3 bases and J 3 bases, with 12 bases left between them. As it was prepared, the TCRbeta library received unique molecular identifiers. MiXCR, run by TCRdb on the PCR reads, gives a single entry per CDR3 protein. The table lists about 640,000 distinct CDR3 sequences, 16% of them singletons, with around 0.96% in the top ten. The sample here was PBMCs from the stem cell graft donor, taken from the stem cell graft. J is TRBJ2-2 and V is TRBV5-1; either TRBD1 or TRBD2 may fit D (6 bases each). The receptor's source is a human donor who donated a stem cell graft to a child with acute myeloid leukemia. CDR3 nucleotides: TGCGCCAGCAGCTCTGGGGGGCAGGACACCGGGGAGCTGTTTTTT. Encoded protein: CASSSGGQDTGELFF. The whole variable domain, filled in from reference TRBV5-1 and TRBJ2-2, reads KAGVTQTPRYLIKTRGQQVTLSCSPISGHRSVSWYQQTPGQGLQFLFEYFSETQRNKGNFPGRFSGRQFSNSRSEMNVSTLELGDSALYLCASSSGGQDTGELFFGEGSRLTVL.